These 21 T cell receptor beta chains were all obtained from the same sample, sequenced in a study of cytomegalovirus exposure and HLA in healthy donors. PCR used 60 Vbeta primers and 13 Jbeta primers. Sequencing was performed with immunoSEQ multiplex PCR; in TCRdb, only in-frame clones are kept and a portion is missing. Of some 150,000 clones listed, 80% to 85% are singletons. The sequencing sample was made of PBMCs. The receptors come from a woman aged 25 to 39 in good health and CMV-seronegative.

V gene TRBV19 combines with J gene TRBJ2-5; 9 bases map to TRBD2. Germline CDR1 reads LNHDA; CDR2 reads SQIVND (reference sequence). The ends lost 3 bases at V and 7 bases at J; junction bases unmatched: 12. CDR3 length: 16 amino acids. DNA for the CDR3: TGTGCCAGTAGTATTTCTTGGGGTAGCGGGAGTCGGACCCAGTACTTC. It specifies CASSISWGSGSRTQYF.

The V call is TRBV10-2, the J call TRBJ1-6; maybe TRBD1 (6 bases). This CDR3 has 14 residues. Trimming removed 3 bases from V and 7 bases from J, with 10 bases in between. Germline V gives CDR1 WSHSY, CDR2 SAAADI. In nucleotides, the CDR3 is TGCGCCAGCAGTGACTGGACAGAGAATTCACCCCTCCACTTT. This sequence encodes CASSDWTENSPLHF.

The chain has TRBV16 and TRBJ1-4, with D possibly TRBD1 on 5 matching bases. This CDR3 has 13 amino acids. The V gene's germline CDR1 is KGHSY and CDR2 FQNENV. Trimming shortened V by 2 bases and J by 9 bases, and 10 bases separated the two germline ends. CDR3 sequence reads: CASSQGRGQKLFF. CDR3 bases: TGTGCCAGCAGCCAAGGAAGGGGTCAAAAACTGTTTTTT.

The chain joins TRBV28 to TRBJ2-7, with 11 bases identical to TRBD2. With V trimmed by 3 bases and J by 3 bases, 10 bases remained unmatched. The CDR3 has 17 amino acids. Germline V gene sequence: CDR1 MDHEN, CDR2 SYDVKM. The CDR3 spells CASSLVAGGVYGYEQYF. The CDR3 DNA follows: TGTGCCAGCAGTTTGGTAGCGGGAGGGGTCTACGGCTACGAGCAGTACTTC.

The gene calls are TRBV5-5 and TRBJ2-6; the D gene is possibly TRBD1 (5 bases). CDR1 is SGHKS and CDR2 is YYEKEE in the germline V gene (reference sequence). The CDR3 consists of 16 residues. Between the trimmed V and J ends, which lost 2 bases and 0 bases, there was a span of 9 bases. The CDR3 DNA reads TGTGCCAGCAGCTTCAGGGTCCTCTCTGGGGCCAACGTCCTGACTTTC. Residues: CASSFRVLSGANVLTF.

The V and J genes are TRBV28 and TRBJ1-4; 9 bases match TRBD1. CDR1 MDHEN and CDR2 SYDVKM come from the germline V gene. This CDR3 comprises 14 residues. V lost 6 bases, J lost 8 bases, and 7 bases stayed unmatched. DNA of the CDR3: TGTGCCAGCAGAACGACAGGGGGTGAGGAAAAACTGTTTTTT. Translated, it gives CASRTTGGEEKLFF.

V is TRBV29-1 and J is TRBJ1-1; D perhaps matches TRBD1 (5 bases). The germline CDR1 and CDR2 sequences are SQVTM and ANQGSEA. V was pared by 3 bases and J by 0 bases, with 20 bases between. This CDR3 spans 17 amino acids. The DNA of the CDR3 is TGCAGCGTTGAGGGGGGTCGGTTGGGGGGAGTGAACACTGAAGCTTTCTTT. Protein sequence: CSVEGGRLGGVNTEAFF. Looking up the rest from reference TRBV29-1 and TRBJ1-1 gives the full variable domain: SAVISQKPSRDICQRGTSLTIQCQVDSQVTMMFWYRQQPGQSLTLIATANQGSEATYESGFVIDKFPISRPNLTFSTLTVSNMSPEDSSIYLCSVEGGRLGGVNTEAFFGQGTRLTVV.

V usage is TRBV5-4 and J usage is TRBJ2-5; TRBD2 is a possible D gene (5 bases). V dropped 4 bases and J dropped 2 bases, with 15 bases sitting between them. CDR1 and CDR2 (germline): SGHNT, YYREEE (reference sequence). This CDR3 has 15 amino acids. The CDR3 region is CASSLAGVKQETQYF. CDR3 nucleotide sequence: TGTGCCAGCAGCCTCGCCGGGGTGAAACAAGAGACCCAGTACTTC.

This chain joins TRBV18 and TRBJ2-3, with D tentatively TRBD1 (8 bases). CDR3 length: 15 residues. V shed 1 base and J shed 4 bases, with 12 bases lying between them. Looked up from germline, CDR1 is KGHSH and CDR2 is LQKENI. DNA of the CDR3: TGTGCCAGCTCACCACGCGGGGGACAGGCAGATACGCAGTATTTT. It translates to CASSPRGGQADTQYF.

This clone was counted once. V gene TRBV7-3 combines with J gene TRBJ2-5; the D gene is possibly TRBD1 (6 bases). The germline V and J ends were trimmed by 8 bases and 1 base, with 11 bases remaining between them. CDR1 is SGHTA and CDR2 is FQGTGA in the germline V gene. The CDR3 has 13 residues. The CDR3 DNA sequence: TGTGCCAGCGCCGGGGACATCCAAGAGACCCAGTACTTC. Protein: CASAGDIQETQYF.

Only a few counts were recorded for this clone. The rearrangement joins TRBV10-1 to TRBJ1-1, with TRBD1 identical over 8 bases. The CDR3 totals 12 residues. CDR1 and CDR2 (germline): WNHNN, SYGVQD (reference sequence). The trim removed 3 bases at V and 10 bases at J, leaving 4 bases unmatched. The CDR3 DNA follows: TGCGCCAGCAGTGACAGGACAGGGCCAGCTTTCTTT. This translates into CASSDRTGPAFF.

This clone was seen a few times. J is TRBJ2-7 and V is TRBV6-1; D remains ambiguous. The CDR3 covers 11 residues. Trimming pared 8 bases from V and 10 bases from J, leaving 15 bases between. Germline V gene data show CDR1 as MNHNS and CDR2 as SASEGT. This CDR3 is CASAPEEAQYF. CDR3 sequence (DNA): TGTGCCAGCGCCCCTGAAGAGGCCCAGTACTTC.

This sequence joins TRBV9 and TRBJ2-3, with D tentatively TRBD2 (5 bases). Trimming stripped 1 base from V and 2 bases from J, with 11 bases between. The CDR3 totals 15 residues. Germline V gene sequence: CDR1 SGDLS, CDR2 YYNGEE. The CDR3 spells CASSVYGDDTDTQYF. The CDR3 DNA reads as TGTGCCAGCAGCGTATACGGGGATGACACAGATACGCAGTATTTT.

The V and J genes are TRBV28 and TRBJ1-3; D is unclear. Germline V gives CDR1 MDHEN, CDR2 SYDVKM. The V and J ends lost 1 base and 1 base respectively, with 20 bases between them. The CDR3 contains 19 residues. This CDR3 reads CASSLLATSYYSSGNTIYF. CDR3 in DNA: TGTGCCAGCAGTTTATTAGCCACTTCCTACTATTCGTCTGGAAACACCATATATTTT.

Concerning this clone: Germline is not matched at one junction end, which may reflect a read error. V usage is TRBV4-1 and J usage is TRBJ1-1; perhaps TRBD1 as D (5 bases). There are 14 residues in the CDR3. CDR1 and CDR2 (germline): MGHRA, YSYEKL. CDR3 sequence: CASSPPRRGTEAFF. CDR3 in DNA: TGTGCCAGCAGCCCACCCCGGAGGGGCACTGAAGCTTTCTTT.

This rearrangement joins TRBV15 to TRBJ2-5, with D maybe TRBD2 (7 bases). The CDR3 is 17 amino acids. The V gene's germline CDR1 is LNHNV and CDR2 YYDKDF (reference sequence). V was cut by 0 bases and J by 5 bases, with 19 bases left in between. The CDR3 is CATSRDLRGGRGETQYF. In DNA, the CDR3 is TGTGCCACCAGCAGAGATCTCAGGGGCGGGAGAGGGGAGACCCAGTACTTC.

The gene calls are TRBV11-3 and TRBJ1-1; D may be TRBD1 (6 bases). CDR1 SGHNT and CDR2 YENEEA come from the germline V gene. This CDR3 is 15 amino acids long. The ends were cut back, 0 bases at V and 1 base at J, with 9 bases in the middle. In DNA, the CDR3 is TGTGCCAGCAGCTTAGACCGGACAGCGAACACTGAAGCTTTCTTT. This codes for CASSLDRTANTEAFF.

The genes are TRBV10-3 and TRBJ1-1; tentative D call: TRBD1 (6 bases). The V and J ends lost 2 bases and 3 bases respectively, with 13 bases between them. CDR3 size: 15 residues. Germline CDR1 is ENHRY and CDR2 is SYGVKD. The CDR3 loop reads CAISERQAADTEAFF. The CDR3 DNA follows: TGTGCCATCAGTGAGCGACAGGCAGCGGACACTGAAGCTTTCTTT.

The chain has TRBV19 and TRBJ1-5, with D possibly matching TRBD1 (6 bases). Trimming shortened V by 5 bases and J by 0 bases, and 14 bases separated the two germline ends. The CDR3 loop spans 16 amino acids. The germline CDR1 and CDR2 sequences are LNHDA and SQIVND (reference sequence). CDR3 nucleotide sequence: TGTGCCAGTAGTCCCCCCAGGACAGTTAGCAATCAGCCCCAGCATTTT. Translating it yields CASSPPRTVSNQPQHF. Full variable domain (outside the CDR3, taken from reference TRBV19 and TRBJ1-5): DGGITQSPKYLFRKEGQNVTLSCEQNLNHDAMYWYRQDPGQGLRLIYYSQIVNDFQKGDIAEGYSVSREKKESFPLTVTSAQKNPTAFYLCASSPPRTVSNQPQHFGDGTRLSIL.

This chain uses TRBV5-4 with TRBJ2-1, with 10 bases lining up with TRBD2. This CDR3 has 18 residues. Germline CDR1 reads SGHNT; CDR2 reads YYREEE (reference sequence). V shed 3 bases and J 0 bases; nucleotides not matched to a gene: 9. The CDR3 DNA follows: TGTGCCAGCAGCTGGGGAGGGGAGCGGGAGGGCTCCTACAATGAGCAGTTCTTC. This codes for CASSWGGEREGSYNEQFF. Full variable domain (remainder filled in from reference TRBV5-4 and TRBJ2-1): ETGVTQSPTHLIKTRGQQVTLRCSSQSGHNTVSWYQQALGQGPQFIFQYYREEENGRGNFPPRFSGLQFPNYSSELNVNALELDDSALYLCASSWGGEREGSYNEQFFGPGTRLTVL.

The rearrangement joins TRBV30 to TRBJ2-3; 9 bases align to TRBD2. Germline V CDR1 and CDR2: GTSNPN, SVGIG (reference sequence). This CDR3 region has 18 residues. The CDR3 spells CASRGGLVGRLDTDTQYF. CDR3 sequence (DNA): TGTGCTTCGCGGGGGGGACTAGTGGGGCGGCTTGACACAGATACGCAGTATTTT.